A selection of T cell receptor beta chains follows, all from one sample in a study of blood T cell repertoires in COVID-19. Here immunoSEQ multiplex PCR was the method, and the copy in TCRdb shows in-frame clones only, minus some. The sample holds around 250,000 clones, roughly 83% seen once. Sequencing was done on a sample of PBMCs or T cells enriched from blood (not recorded which). These receptors came from a woman in her 50s who had recovered from COVID-19. Both conserved end residues are part of each CDR3. D genes are given only for firm matches. Some rows have no size entry. The others give once, few or many, or a class for an expanded clone.

v_gene	j_gene	abundance	d_gene	CDR3nt	CDR3aa
TRBV27	TRBJ1-2	once	-	TGTGCCAGCAGTCAGAAGGGGTTCGGCTATGGCTACACCTTC	CASSQKGFGYGYTF
TRBV27	TRBJ2-3	-	TRBD2	TGTGCCAGCAGTCGACGGACTAGCGGGAGGGCCGAGGGCACAGATACGCAGTATTTT	CASSRRTSGRAEGTDTQYF
TRBV4-3	TRBJ2-1	-	TRBD2	TGCGCCAGCAGCCAAGATTCCGGGACTAGCGGCGTAAATGAGCAGTTCTTC	CASSQDSGTSGVNEQFF
TRBV7-6	TRBJ2-1	-	TRBD2	TGTGCCAGCAGCTTATGGACTAGCGGGGGCAATGAGCAGTTCTTC	CASSLWTSGGNEQFF
TRBV6-2/TRBV6-3	TRBJ2-7	-	-	TGTGCCAGCAGTCCGCGGGTCCTTGAGCAGTACTTC	CASSPRVLEQYF
TRBV7-9	TRBJ2-5	-	TRBD1	TGTGCCAGCAGCCCTCACAGGGGCGATGGGGAGACCCAGTACTTC	CASSPHRGDGETQYF
TRBV7-8	TRBJ1-4	once	-	TGTGCCAGCAGCTTAGTGCCAGTTAATGAAAAACTGTTTTTT	CASSLVPVNEKLFF
TRBV2	TRBJ1-2	-	TRBD1	TGTGCCAGCAGTGAATCTGGGCAGGGGGCTAATGGCTACACCTTC	CASSESGQGANGYTF
TRBV3-1/TRBV3-2	TRBJ2-7	-	TRBD1	TGTGCCAGCAGCCGGACAGGGAACCCCTACGAGCAGTACTTC	CASSRTGNPYEQYF
TRBV4-1	TRBJ1-4	-	-	TGCGCCAGCAGCCAAGTGGCCAGACAGGACGACAATGAAAAACTGTTTTTT	CASSQVARQDDNEKLFF
TRBV30	TRBJ1-1	-	-	TGTGCCTGGAGTGTACGGGGGACTGAAGCTTTCTTT	CAWSVRGTEAFF
TRBV18	TRBJ1-2	-	TRBD1	TGTGCCAGCTCACCAGGACAGGGGAACTATGGCTACACCTTC	CASSPGQGNYGYTF
TRBV11-1	TRBJ1-1	-	-	TGTGCCAGCAGTTTAGTTGCGGGCTGGGAAGCTTTCTTT	CASSLVAGWEAFF
TRBV7-6	TRBJ1-1	-	TRBD1	TGTGCCAGCAGCGCCCGGACAGGGGGGTCTGAAGCTTTCTTT	CASSARTGGSEAFF
TRBV19	TRBJ2-1	-	TRBD2	TGTGCCAGTAGTGTTAGCGGGAGCGGATACAATGAGCAGTTCTTC	CASSVSGSGYNEQFF
TRBV9	TRBJ1-1	-	-	TGTGCCAGCAGCGTAGAGGCAGGCGCCCCGAACACTGAAGCTTTCTTT	CASSVEAGAPNTEAFF
TRBV4-3	TRBJ1-4	-	TRBD1	TGCGCCAGCAGCCACGCCGGGACACCAAGGACAGGGCTGTTTTTT	CASSHAGTPRTGLFF
TRBV19	TRBJ1-4	few	-	TGTGCCAGTAGTATAACCCTCAGGGAAGAAAAACTGTTTTTT	CASSITLREEKLFF
TRBV7-3	TRBJ2-2	-	TRBD2	TGTGCCAGCAGCTTAGACGTTCGGGAGGGCAACACCGGGGAGCTGTTTTTT	CASSLDVREGNTGELFF
TRBV7-8	TRBJ2-7	once	-	TGTGCCAGCAGCTTAGTAGGTCAGGGTAGCTACGAGCAGTACTTC	CASSLVGQGSYEQYF
TRBV5-1	TRBJ1-1	-	TRBD1	TGCGCCAGCAGCATAAGGACAGGCTCAGCTTTCTTT	CASSIRTGSAFF
TRBV15	TRBJ1-5	-	-	TGTGCCACCAGTCTCGACATGAGCAATCAGCCCCAGCATTTT	CATSLDMSNQPQHF
TRBV18	TRBJ2-7	-	TRBD1	TGTGCCAGCTCACCCCGAGGACAGGGGAGTCCCTACGAGCAGTACTTC	CASSPRGQGSPYEQYF
TRBV4-3	TRBJ1-2	-	-	TGCGCCAGCAGCCAAGATCAGGGCGCTGCCGACTATGGCTACACCTTC	CASSQDQGAADYGYTF
TRBV7-2	TRBJ2-1	once	TRBD2	TGTGCCAGCAGCGCCACTAGCGGGGGGTCGTATGAGCAGTTCTTC	CASSATSGGSYEQFF
TRBV27	TRBJ1-5	-	-	TGTGCCAGCAGTTTAGGGCGCAATCAGCCCCAGCATTTT	CASSLGRNQPQHF
TRBV11-2	TRBJ2-1	-	TRBD2	TGTGCCAGCAGGGTCTATGGGAGCGGGGGGAATGAGCAGTTCTTC	CASRVYGSGGNEQFF
TRBV18	TRBJ1-3	-	TRBD1	TGTGCCAGCTCACCAGCAGGGAAAGGGGGCTCCTCTGGAAACACCATATATTTT	CASSPAGKGGSSGNTIYF
TRBV10-3	TRBJ2-3	-	-	TGTGCCATCAGTGACTCGGGGGATACGCAGTATTTT	CAISDSGDTQYF
TRBV11-3	TRBJ2-1	once	-	TGTGCCAGCAGCTTTGCGGGTAGTGACTACAATGAGCAGTTCTTC	CASSFAGSDYNEQFF
TRBV5-6	TRBJ2-7	-	TRBD1	TGTGCCAGCAGCTTACCGGGACAGCACTACGAGCAGTACTTC	CASSLPGQHYEQYF
TRBV6-2/TRBV6-3	TRBJ2-1	-	-	TGTGCCAGCAGTTACCCTCCTGGGCATGAGCAGTTCTTC	CASSYPPGHEQFF
TRBV11-2	TRBJ1-2	once	-	TGTGCCAGCAGGGGCGCGAACTATGGCTACACCTTC	CASRGANYGYTF
TRBV5-1	TRBJ1-6	-	-	TGCGCCAGCAGCCCGTCTGGAGGGACCAATTCACCCCTCCACTTT	CASSPSGGTNSPLHF
TRBV11-2	TRBJ1-6	-	-	TGTGCCAGCAGCTTAGGCAGGGTGCGGGGGTACTCACCCCTCCACTTT	CASSLGRVRGYSPLHF
TRBV30	TRBJ2-5	once	-	TGTGCCTGGAGTCCCGGGGTTGGGGAGACCCAGTACTTC	CAWSPGVGETQYF
TRBV6-2/TRBV6-3	TRBJ2-5	-	-	TGTGCCAGCAGTAAGACTAGTTTTACAGAGACCCAGTACTTC	CASSKTSFTETQYF
TRBV11-2	TRBJ1-6	-	-	TGTGCCAGCAGCTTATCTAGCTCCTATAATTCACCCCTCCACTTT	CASSLSSSYNSPLHF
TRBV9	TRBJ2-5	-	TRBD2	TGTGCCAGCAGCGTAGACCGGGGGGGCGATGAGACCCAGTACTTC	CASSVDRGGDETQYF
TRBV30	TRBJ1-2	-	-	TGTGCCGGACTGACGGACTCTAACTATGGCTACACCTTC	CAGLTDSNYGYTF
TRBV11-2	TRBJ2-1	-	TRBD2	TGTGCCAGCAGCCCCCCAGGCGGGAGAATGTACAATGAGCAGTTCTTC	CASSPPGGRMYNEQFF
TRBV4-1	TRBJ2-3	-	TRBD2	TGCGCCAGCAGCCAAGTGGGGCGGGAGGGAGGCGCAGATACGCAGTATTTT	CASSQVGREGGADTQYF
TRBV27	TRBJ1-5	-	-	TGTGCCAGCAGTGTCCAGGCTTATAGCAATCAGCCCCAGCATTTT	CASSVQAYSNQPQHF
TRBV7-3	TRBJ1-2	-	-	TGTGCCAGCAGCCCGGACAGAAACTATGGCTACACCTTC	CASSPDRNYGYTF
TRBV7-9	TRBJ1-1	once	TRBD1	TGTGCCAGCAGACAACCGGGACAGGGGATTGAAGCTTTCTTT	CASRQPGQGIEAFF
TRBV4-3	TRBJ2-2	-	-	TGCGCCAGCAGCCAAGATGGGGGGGCTTACACCGGGGAGCTGTTTTTT	CASSQDGGAYTGELFF
TRBV3-1/TRBV3-2	TRBJ1-2	-	TRBD1	TGTGCCAGCAGCCGCTTAAAGACAGGGGCGAACTATGGCTACACCTTC	CASSRLKTGANYGYTF
TRBV19	TRBJ1-2	-	-	TGTGCCAGTAGTAAGTTAGGGGGACTAGATGGCTACACCTTC	CASSKLGGLDGYTF
TRBV3-1/TRBV3-2	TRBJ2-5	-	TRBD2	TGTGCCAGCAGCCGACGGACTAGCGGGGCCCAAGAGACCCAGTACTTC	CASSRRTSGAQETQYF
TRBV7-2	TRBJ2-5	once	TRBD2	TGTGCCAGCAGCTTCTCTAGGACTAGCCAAGAGTCCCAGTACTTC	CASSFSRTSQESQYF
TRBV11-2	TRBJ1-2	-	-	TGTGCCAGCAGCCTGGGGCAAGATTATGGCTACACCTTC	CASSLGQDYGYTF
TRBV6-2/TRBV6-3	TRBJ2-3	-	-	TGTGCCAGCAGTTATTTGGGAGTTGACGCAGATACGCAGTATTTT	CASSYLGVDADTQYF
TRBV6-2/TRBV6-3	TRBJ2-3	-	-	TGTGCCAGCAGTTACGGTGCGGGCACAGATACGCAGTATTTT	CASSYGAGTDTQYF
TRBV28	TRBJ2-7	-	-	TGTGCCAGCAGTGAGGCCCCCTCAGACGAGCAGTACTTC	CASSEAPSDEQYF